This section outlines one T cell receptor beta chain sequence together with its context. The CDR3 sequence is 14 residues long. Germline CDR1 is SGHTA and CDR2 is FQGTGA. V lost 4 bases and J lost 6; bases outside the gene matches: 8. Per the original data handling: For nucleated cells, counts were estimated from reference gene primer amplification. Profiled with immunoSEQ multiplex PCR; TCRdb holds only in-frame clones, not every one. From that table come the V and J calls and clone size; the DNA was used to work out D and trimming. Of roughly 410,000 clones listed, about 88% are singletons. The data originate from a study of blood T cell repertoires in COVID-19. The overall study: PBMCs, B-cell-depleted T cells, or T cells were the source of the cDNA or gDNA that made up the material.

Those enrolled in Seattle joined during active infection and were followed longitudinally afterward. The clonotype originates from a woman aged 40 to 50 with COVID-19, enrolled during active disease. The J gene is TRBJ1-2, the V gene TRBV7-3; 7 bases are shared with TRBD1. Sequenced input: peripheral blood. The CDR3 bases are TGTGCCAGCAGCTCAACAGGGGCCAATGATGGCTACACCTTC. This sequence encodes CASSSTGANDGYTF.